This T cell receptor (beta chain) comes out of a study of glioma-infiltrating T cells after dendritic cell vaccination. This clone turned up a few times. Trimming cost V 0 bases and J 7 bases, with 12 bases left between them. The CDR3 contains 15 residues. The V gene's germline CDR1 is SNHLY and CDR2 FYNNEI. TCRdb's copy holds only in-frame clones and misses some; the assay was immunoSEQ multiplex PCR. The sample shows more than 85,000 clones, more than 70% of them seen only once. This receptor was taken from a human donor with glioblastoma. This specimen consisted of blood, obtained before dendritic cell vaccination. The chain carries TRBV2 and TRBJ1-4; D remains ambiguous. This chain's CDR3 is CASSEANSLTEKLFF. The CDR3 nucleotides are TGTGCCAGCAGTGAAGCTAACAGCCTTACTGAAAAACTGTTTTTT.